This T cell receptor beta chain appears in the sequencing data of a study of tumor-infiltrating lymphocytes in oesophageal squamous cell carcinoma. The ends lost 3 bases at V and 2 bases at J; junction bases unmatched: 2. Germline values: CDR1 SEHNR, CDR2 FQNEAQ (reference sequence). The length of the CDR3 is 15 residues. TCRdb re-analysed the PCR reads in MiXCR, keeping a single row per CDR3 protein. The sample lists over 10,000 distinct CDR3 sequences, less than 55% seen once, with 28% in the top ten. The sequenced sample consisted of esophageal tumor tissue. The TCR was taken from a female donor with esophageal squamous cell carcinoma. V and J are TRBV7-9 and TRBJ2-1, with 9 bases identical to TRBD1. CDR3 amino acids: CASSFRDRAYNEQFF. CDR3 nucleotides: TGTGCCAGCAGCTTCCGGGACAGGGCCTACAATGAGCAGTTCTTC.